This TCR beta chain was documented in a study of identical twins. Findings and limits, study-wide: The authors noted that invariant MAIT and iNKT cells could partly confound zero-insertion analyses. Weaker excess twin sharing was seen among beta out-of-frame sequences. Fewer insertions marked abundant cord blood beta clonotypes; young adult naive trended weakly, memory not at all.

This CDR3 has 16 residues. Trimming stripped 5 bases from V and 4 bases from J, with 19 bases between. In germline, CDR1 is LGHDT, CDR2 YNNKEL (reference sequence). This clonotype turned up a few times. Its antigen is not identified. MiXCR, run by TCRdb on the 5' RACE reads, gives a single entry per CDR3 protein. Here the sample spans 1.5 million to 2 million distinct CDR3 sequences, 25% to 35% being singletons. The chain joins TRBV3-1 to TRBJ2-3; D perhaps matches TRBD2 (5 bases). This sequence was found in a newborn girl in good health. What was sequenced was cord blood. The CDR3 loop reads CASSEGVGSRSDTQYF. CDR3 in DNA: TGTGCCAGCAGCGAGGGCGTTGGGTCTCGGTCAGATACGCAGTATTTT.